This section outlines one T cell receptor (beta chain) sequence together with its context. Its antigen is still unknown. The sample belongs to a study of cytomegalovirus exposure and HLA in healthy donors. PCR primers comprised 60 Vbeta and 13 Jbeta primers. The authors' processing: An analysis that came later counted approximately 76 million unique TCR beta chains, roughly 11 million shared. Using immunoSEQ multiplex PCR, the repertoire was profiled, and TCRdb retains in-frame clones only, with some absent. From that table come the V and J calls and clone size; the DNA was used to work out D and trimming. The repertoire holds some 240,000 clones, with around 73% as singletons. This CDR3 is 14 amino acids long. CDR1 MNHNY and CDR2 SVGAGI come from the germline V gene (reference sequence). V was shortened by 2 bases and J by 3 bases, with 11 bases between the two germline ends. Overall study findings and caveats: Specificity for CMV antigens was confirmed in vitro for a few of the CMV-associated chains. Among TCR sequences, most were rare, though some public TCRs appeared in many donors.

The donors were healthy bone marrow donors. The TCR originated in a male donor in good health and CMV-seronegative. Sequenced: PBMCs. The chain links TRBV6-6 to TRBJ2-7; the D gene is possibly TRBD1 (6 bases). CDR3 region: CASSYQGQSYEQYF. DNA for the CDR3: TGTGCCAGCAGTTACCAAGGACAGAGCTACGAGCAGTACTTC.